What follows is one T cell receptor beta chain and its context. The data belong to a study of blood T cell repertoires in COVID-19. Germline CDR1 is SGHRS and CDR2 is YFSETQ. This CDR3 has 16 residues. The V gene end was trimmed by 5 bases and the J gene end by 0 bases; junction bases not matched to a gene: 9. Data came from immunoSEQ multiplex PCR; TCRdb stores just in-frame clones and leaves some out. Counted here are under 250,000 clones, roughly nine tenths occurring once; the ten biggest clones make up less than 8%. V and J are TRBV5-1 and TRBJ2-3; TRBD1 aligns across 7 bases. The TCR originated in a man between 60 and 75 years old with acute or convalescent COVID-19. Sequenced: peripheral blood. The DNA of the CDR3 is TGCGCCAGCAGTCTAGGGACAGCCAGTAGCACAGATACGCAGTATTTT. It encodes CASSLGTASSTDTQYF.